This TCR beta chain was documented in a study of neurological immune-mediated disorders. This clonotype has a handful of counts. MiXCR, applied by TCRdb to the 5' RACE reads, yields one record per CDR3 protein. The sample includes approximately 60,000 distinct CDR3 sequences, about 4% of them seen just once. The CDR3 has 15 amino acids. The J segment lost 5 bases and the V segment lost 0 bases, leaving 5 bases of the junction unmatched. Germline V lookup: CDR1 SGHRS, CDR2 YFSETQ. Sequencing used PBMCs. This clonotype originated in a man between 50 and 59 years old with multiple sclerosis. The V and J genes are TRBV5-1 and TRBJ2-7; 10 bases are a match to TRBD1. The CDR3 here is CASSLGQGAFNEQYF. CDR3 sequence (DNA): TGCGCCAGCAGCTTGGGACAGGGGGCGTTCAACGAGCAGTACTTC.